The T cell receptor beta chain under discussion was sequenced for a study of Ad26.COV2.S vaccination and SARS-CoV-2 variants. Only in-frame clones appear in the TCRdb table, and some are missing; sequencing was by immunoSEQ multiplex PCR. The sample consists of roughly 400,000 clones, approximately 91% of them appearing once. Germline trimming cut 2 bases from V and 4 bases from J; bases unmatched to any gene: 3. The CDR3 totals 15 residues. The germline V gene has CDR1 SGHTA and CDR2 FQGTGA. Treatment of the sample: 19 received Ad26.COV2.S at low or high dose, single or two shots; several received placebo; per-sample allocation not given. Material that was analyzed had been drawn on day 63 after the first vaccine or placebo injection.

The material was peripheral blood, obtained in a trial of Ad26.COV2.S vaccine versus placebo. The clonotype was recovered from a person between 18 and 65 years old who received the Ad26.COV2.S COVID-19 vaccine or a placebo. This sequence joins TRBV7-3 and TRBJ2-3, with 10 bases lining up with TRBD2. CDR3: CASSLGAGGPDTQYF. CDR3 coding DNA: TGTGCCAGCAGCTTAGGAGCGGGAGGGCCAGATACGCAGTATTTT.